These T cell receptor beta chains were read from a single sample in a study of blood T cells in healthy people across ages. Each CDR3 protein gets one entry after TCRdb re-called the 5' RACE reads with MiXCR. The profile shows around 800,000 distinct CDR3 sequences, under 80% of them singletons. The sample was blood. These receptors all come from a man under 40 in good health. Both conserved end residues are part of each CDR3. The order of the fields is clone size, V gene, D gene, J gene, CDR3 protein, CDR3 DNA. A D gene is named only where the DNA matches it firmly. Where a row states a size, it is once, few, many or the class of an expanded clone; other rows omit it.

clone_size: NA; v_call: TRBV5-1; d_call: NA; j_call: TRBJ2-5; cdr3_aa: CASSLSLGGTQYF; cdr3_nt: TGCGCCAGCAGCTTGTCTCTCGGGGGAACGCAGTACTTC
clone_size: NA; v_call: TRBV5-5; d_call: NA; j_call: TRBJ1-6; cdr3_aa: CASSVRTVNSPLHF; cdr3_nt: TGTGCCAGCAGCGTACGGACAGTAAATTCACCCCTCCACTTT
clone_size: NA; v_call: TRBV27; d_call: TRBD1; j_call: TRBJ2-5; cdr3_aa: CASSLSGQGAEEQYF; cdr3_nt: TGTGCCAGCAGTTTATCGGGACAGGGGGCTGAAGAGCAGTACTTC
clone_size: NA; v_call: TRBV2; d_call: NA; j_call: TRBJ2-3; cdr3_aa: CASSETRDTQYF; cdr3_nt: TGTGCCAGCAGTGAAACTAGGGATACGCAGTATTTT
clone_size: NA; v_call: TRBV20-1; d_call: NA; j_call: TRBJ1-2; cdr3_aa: CSARGVNGYTF; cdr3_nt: TGCAGTGCTAGGGGGGTGAATGGCTACACCTTC
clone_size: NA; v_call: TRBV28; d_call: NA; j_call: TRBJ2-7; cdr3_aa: CASSFVQGRDEQYF; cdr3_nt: TGTGCCAGCAGTTTTGTACAGGGGAGGGACGAGCAGTACTTC
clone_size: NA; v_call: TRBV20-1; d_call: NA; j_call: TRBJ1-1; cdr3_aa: CSARQGPGDTEAFF; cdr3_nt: TGCAGTGCTAGGCAAGGTCCGGGGGACACTGAAGCTTTCTTT
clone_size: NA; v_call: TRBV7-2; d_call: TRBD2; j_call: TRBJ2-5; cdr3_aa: CASSLGLAGRETQYF; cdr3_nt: TGTGCCAGCAGCTTAGGGCTAGCGGGGCGAGAGACCCAGTACTTC
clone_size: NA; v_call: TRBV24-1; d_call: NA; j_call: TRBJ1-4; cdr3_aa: CATSDLVGGNEKLFF; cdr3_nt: TGTGCCACCAGTGATCTCGTCGGGGGGAATGAAAAACTGTTTTTT
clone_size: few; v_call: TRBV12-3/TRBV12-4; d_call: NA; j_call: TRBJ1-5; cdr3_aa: CASSVRASQPQHF; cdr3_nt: TGTGCCAGCAGTGTCAGGGCGAGCCAGCCCCAGCATTTT
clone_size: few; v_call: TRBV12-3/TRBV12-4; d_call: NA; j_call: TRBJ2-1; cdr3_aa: CASSLGGTGSSNEQFF; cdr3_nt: TGTGCCAGCAGTTTAGGCGGAACAGGGTCGTCGAATGAGCAGTTCTTC
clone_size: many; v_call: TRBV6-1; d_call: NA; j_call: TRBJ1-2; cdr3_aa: CASSEANGGYTF; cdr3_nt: TGTGCCAGCAGTGAAGCTAATGGTGGCTACACCTTC
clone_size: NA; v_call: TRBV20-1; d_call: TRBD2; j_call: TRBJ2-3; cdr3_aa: CSAPPLAGGPDTQYF; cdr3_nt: TGCAGTGCTCCACCACTAGCGGGGGGGCCAGATACGCAGTATTTT
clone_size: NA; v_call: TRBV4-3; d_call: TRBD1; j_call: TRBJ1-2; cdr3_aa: CASSQDRDRGYGYTF; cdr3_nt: TGCGCCAGCAGCCAAGATCGGGACAGGGGGTATGGCTACACCTTC
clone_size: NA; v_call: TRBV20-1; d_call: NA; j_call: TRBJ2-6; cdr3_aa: CSASRVTGANVLTF; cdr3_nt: TGCAGTGCTAGTCGGGTCACTGGGGCCAACGTCCTGACTTTC
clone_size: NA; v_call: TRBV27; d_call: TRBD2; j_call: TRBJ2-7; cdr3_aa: CASSSGLAGGYNEQYF; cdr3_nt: TGTGCCAGCAGCTCAGGACTAGCGGGGGGATACAATGAGCAGTACTTC
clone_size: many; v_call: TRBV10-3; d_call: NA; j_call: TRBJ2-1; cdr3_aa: CAISVKGPGYNEQFF; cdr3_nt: TGTGCCATCAGTGTGAAAGGACCTGGGTACAATGAGCAGTTCTTC
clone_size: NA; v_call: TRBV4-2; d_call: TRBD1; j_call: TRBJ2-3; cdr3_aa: CASSPTGGSGGTDTQYF; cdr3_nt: TGTGCCAGCAGCCCGACAGGGGGAAGCGGTGGCACAGATACGCAGTATTTT
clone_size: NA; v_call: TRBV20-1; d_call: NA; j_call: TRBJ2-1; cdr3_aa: CSARRGPSYNEQFF; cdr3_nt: TGCAGTGCTAGACGGGGGCCCTCCTACAATGAGCAGTTCTTC
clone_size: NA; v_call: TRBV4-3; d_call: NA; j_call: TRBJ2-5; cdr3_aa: CASSQGGTLQETQYF; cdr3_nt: TGCGCCAGCAGCCAAGGGGGGACCCTCCAAGAGACCCAGTACTTC
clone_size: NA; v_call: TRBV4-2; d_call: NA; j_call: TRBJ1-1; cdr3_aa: CASSQDVQVTEAFF; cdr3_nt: TGTGCCAGCAGCCAAGATGTACAGGTCACTGAAGCTTTCTTT
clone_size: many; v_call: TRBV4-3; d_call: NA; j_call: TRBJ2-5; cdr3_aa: CASSQGHQETQYF; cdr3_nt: TGCGCCAGCAGCCAAGGACACCAAGAGACCCAGTACTTC
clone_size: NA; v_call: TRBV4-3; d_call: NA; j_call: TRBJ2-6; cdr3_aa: CASSQDTRQANVLTF; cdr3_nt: TGCGCCAGCAGCCAGGATACCCGACAGGCCAACGTCCTGACTTTC
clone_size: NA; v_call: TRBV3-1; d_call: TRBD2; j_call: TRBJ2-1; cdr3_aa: CASSQENGNFGASGGNNEQFF; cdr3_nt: TGTGCCAGCAGCCAAGAAAATGGCAACTTTGGGGCTAGCGGGGGGAACAATGAGCAGTTCTTC
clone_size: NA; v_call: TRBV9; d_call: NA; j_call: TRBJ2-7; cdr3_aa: CASSPLGITYEQYF; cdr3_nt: TGTGCCAGCAGCCCCCTGGGCATCACCTACGAGCAGTACTTC
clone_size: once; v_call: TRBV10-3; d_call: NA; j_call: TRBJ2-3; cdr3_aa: CAISESDTDTQYF; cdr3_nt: TGTGCCATCAGTGAGTCAGATACAGATACGCAGTATTTT
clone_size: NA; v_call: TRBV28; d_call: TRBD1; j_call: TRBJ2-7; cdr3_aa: CASSSVISGQISYEQYF; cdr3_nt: TGTGCCAGCAGTTCTGTGATATCGGGACAGATCTCCTACGAGCAGTACTTC
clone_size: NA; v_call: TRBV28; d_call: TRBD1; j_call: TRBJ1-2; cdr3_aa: CASSLGNRGYGYTF; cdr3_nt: TGTGCCAGCAGTTTGGGGAACAGGGGCTATGGCTACACCTTC
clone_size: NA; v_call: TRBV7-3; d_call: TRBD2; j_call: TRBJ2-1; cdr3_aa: CASSLNGGVRLNEQFF; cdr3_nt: TGTGCCAGCAGCTTAAATGGGGGGGTTCGACTTAATGAGCAGTTCTTC
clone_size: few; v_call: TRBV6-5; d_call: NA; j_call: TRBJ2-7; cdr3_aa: CASIRTPGDEQYF; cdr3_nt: TGTGCCAGCATCCGAACCCCGGGGGACGAGCAGTACTTC
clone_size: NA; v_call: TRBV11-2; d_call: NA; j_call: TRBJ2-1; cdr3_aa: CASSLSAADYNEQFF; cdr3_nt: TGTGCCAGCAGCTTATCGGCGGCGGATTACAATGAGCAGTTCTTC
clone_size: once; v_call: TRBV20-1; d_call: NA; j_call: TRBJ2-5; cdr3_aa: CSTRTGAQETQYF; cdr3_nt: TGCAGTACTAGAACGGGGGCCCAAGAGACCCAGTACTTC
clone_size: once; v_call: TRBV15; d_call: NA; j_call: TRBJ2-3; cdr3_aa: CATAYGGGGRDTQYF; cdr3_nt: TGTGCCACCGCCTACGGCGGGGGCGGGAGAGATACGCAGTATTTT
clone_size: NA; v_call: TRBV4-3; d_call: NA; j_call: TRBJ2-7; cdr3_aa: CASSQGVRQGDNEQYF; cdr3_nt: TGCGCCAGCAGCCAAGGGGTCCGGCAGGGAGACAATGAGCAGTACTTC
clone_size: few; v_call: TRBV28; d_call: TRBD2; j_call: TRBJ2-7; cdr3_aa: CASRRNRGGGYEQYF; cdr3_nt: TGTGCCAGCAGACGCAATCGGGGGGGAGGCTACGAGCAGTACTTC
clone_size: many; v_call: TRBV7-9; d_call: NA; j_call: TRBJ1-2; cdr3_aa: CASSLAANYGYTF; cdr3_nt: TGTGCCAGCAGCTTGGCAGCTAACTATGGCTACACCTTC
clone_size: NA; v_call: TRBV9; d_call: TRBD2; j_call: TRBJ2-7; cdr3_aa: CASSVGTSDSYEQYF; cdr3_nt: TGTGCCAGCAGCGTCGGGACTAGTGACTCCTACGAGCAGTACTTC
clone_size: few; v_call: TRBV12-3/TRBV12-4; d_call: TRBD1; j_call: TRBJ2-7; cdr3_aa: CASSRTGGPYEQYF; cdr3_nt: TGTGCCAGCAGTCGGACAGGGGGTCCCTACGAGCAGTACTTC
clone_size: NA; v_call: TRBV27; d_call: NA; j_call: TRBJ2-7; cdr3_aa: CASSLYQGAVISYEQYF; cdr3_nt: TGTGCCAGCAGTTTATATCAGGGTGCAGTAATTTCCTACGAGCAGTACTTC
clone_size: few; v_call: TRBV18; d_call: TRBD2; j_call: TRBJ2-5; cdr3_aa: CASSPSGLEETQYF; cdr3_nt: TGTGCCAGCTCACCGAGCGGACTAGAGGAGACCCAGTACTTC